These T cell receptor beta chains were read from a single sample in a study of T cell repertoires in cytomegalovirus infection. One entry per CDR3 protein results from TCRdb running MiXCR on the reads. There are approximately 71,000 distinct CDR3 sequences in the sample; over 3.5% occur only once, and around a fifth lies in the top ten. Sequencing was carried out using PBMCs. The receptor source for this set is a human donor in good health (CMV status not recorded). Some clones in this sample may be carry-over from other donors' samples. Each CDR3 is given with its conserved first and last residue. The D gene is left open where the match is weak. Clone size is given for some rows only: seen once, a few or many times, or a class if the clone is expanded.

clone_size j_call v_call d_call cdr3_nt cdr3_aa
many TRBJ2-7 TRBV7-2 . TGTGCCAGCAGCTTAGATGGAAGCATCCACTACGAGCAGTACTTC CASSLDGSIHYEQYF
many TRBJ2-7 TRBV7-2 . TGTGCCAGCAGCCTTCTGGGGGGTACCTACGAGCAGTACTTC CASSLLGGTYEQYF
many TRBJ1-2 TRBV7-2 TRBD1 TGTGCCAGCAGCCCTGACAGGGGGACCTATGGCTACACCTTC CASSPDRGTYGYTF
many TRBJ2-7 TRBV7-6 . TGTGCCAGCAGCAAAGGACAGGGAGGGTACGAGCAGTACTTC CASSKGQGGYEQYF
many TRBJ2-7 TRBV6-2/TRBV6-3 . TGTGCCAGCAGTTGGGGCAGCTACGAGCAGTACTTC CASSWGSYEQYF
many TRBJ1-6 TRBV10-3 . TGTGCCATCAGTGAGTCGGACACCTGGAATTCACCCCTCCACTTT CAISESDTWNSPLHF
many TRBJ1-2 TRBV7-2 . TGTGCCAGCAGCTCAGACTCCAGGGAAAGGCGGTATGGCTACACCTTC CASSSDSRERRYGYTF
few TRBJ2-1 TRBV7-3 TRBD2 TGTGCCAGCAGCAAAGGGACTAGCGGACACAATGAGCAGTTCTTC CASSKGTSGHNEQFF
many TRBJ1-2 TRBV28 . TGTGCCAGCAGTCCGTCAGGCAACTATGGCTACACCTTC CASSPSGNYGYTF
many TRBJ1-3 TRBV7-2 . TGTGCCAGCAGCTTAGCGGGGCGTCCTGGAAACACCATATATTTT CASSLAGRPGNTIYF
many TRBJ2-5 TRBV6-1 TRBD2 TGTGCCAGCAGTGAACTATCGGGGGGCCAAGAGACCCAGTACTTC CASSELSGGQETQYF
many TRBJ1-5 TRBV7-6 TRBD1 TGTGCCAGCAGCTATGACAGGGGGCAGCCCCAGCATTTT CASSYDRGQPQHF
many TRBJ1-2 TRBV7-2 TRBD1 TGTGCCAGCAGCCCGGGACAGTCCACAAACTATGGCTACACCTTC CASSPGQSTNYGYTF
many TRBJ1-1 TRBV20-1 TRBD1 TGCAGTGCTAGACTACACAGGGGCCGGGACACTGAAGCTTTCTTT CSARLHRGRDTEAFF
many TRBJ2-1 TRBV20-1 TRBD1 TGCAGTGCTACCTCGACAGGGCGCCTCTTCTACAATGAGCAGTTCTTC CSATSTGRLFYNEQFF
many TRBJ1-1 TRBV28 . TGTGCCAGCAGTTTAATAGGGGGTTGGAACACTGAAGCTTTCTTT CASSLIGGWNTEAFF
many TRBJ2-2 TRBV7-2 . TGTGCCAGCAGCTTGCGACAGGTCGGGACCGGGGAGCTGTTTTTT CASSLRQVGTGELFF
many TRBJ1-4 TRBV18 TRBD1 TGTGCCAGCTCACGAGGACAGGGGATTAATGAAAAACTGTTTTTT CASSRGQGINEKLFF
many TRBJ2-1 TRBV7-2 . TGTGCCAGCAGCTTAGCGCAGGGAGTAAGGAATGAGCAGTTCTTC CASSLAQGVRNEQFF
many TRBJ1-2 TRBV20-1 TRBD1 TGCAGTGCTAGAGATCAGCCCGGACAGGGGATCTATGGCTACACCTTC CSARDQPGQGIYGYTF
many TRBJ2-2 TRBV7-6 . TGTGCTAGCAGCGAACAGGAGAACACCGGGGAGCTGTTTTTT CASSEQENTGELFF
many TRBJ2-2 TRBV20-1 TRBD2 TGCAGTGCACGGACTAGCCGAGGAACCGGGGAGCTGTTTTTT CSARTSRGTGELFF
few TRBJ1-2 TRBV10-3 . TGTGCCGCACAGGGAACCTACACCTTC CAAQGTYTF
many TRBJ1-6 TRBV6-2/TRBV6-3 . TGTGCCAGCAGTTACACAGGAAATTCACCCCTCCACTTT CASSYTGNSPLHF
many TRBJ2-7 TRBV7-6 . TGTGCCAGCAGCTTAGACGTTTGGGGTCGGGAGCAGTACTTC CASSLDVWGREQYF
many TRBJ2-5 TRBV7-8 TRBD2 TGTGCCAGCAGCTTAGGGGAGGGAGAGACCCAGTACTTC CASSLGEGETQYF
many TRBJ2-1 TRBV28 TRBD2 TGTGCCAGCTTGAGGCTAGCGGGCTCCTACAATGAGCAGTTCTTC CASLRLAGSYNEQFF
many TRBJ2-5 TRBV7-2 TRBD2 TGTGCCAGCAGCTTACTAAGCGGGAGTCAGACCCAGTACTTC CASSLLSGSQTQYF
many TRBJ1-4 TRBV7-2 TRBD1 TGTGCCAGCAGCCTCGACAGGGGGAGGGAAAAACTGTTTTTT CASSLDRGREKLFF
many TRBJ2-7 TRBV7-8 . TGTGCCAGCAGCCCCCGGGAGCCTGCCTACGAGCAGTACTTC CASSPREPAYEQYF
many TRBJ2-1 TRBV7-4 TRBD2 TGTGCCAGCAGCACCCAGGGACTAGCGGGGAATGAGCAGTTCTTC CASSTQGLAGNEQFF
many TRBJ2-1 TRBV25-1 TRBD1 TGTGCCAGCAGCGGGGTGGGACAGACTTACAATGAGCAGTTCTTC CASSGVGQTYNEQFF
. TRBJ2-3 TRBV7-6 . TGTGCCAGCAGCTATCCGACAGGCACAGATACGCAGTATTTT CASSYPTGTDTQYF
few TRBJ2-7 TRBV6-2/TRBV6-3 . TGTGCCAGCAGTTACCGGGACACCTACGAGCAGTACTTC CASSYRDTYEQYF
many TRBJ1-5 TRBV28 . TGTGCCAGCAGTTTACAAGTAGCGGGTGATATCGTTCAGCCCCAGCATTTT CASSLQVAGDIVQPQHF
many TRBJ1-2 TRBV7-9 . TGTGCCAGCAGCTTCCAATCCGACAGGATATATGGCTACACCTTC CASSFQSDRIYGYTF
many TRBJ1-2 TRBV7-2 . TGTGCCAGCAGCTTAGCCCCAAACACCCAGTACACCTTC CASSLAPNTQYTF
many TRBJ1-1 TRBV4-1 . TGCGCCAGCAGCCAAGAGCGGACCACTGAAGCTTTCTTT CASSQERTTEAFF
. TRBJ2-1 TRBV11-2 . TGTGCCAGCAACGAAAAAGACTCGGGGGCCTACAATGAGCAGTTCTTC CASNEKDSGAYNEQFF